A selection of T cell receptor beta chains follows, all from one sample in a study of T cell responses to AZD1222 COVID-19 vaccine. The data were produced by immunoSEQ multiplex PCR, yet TCRdb's version contains in-frame clones alone and is incomplete. The table has 180,000 or so clones, roughly 91% seen once. This specimen was peripheral blood, taken 28 days after the second AZD1222 dose. Every receptor here comes from an adult who received the AZD1222 COVID-19 vaccine. CDR3s include the opening cysteine and the closing phenylalanine or tryptophan. A D gene is named only where the DNA matches it firmly. Size tells how often a clone was seen (once, few, many) or the class of an expanded clone, and some rows leave it out.

CDR3nt,CDR3aa,abundance,v_gene,d_gene,j_gene
TGTGCCAGCAAAACCGCTGTCAGGCAAGCGAACACTGAAGCTTTCTTT,CASKTAVRQANTEAFF,NA,TRBV21-1,NA,TRBJ1-1
TGTGCCATCACTGGAGGGGGAGCGGAGGGCTACGAGCAGTACTTC,CAITGGGAEGYEQYF,NA,TRBV10-3,NA,TRBJ2-7
TGCGCCAGCAGTACTACGGGAGGGCCCCCAGATACGCAGTATTTT,CASSTTGGPPDTQYF,NA,TRBV10-1,TRBD2,TRBJ2-3
TGTGCCAGCAGTGATCGGTTGGGTGACACCTATGGCTACACCTTC,CASSDRLGDTYGYTF,once,TRBV6-1,NA,TRBJ1-2
TGTGCCAGCAGCCCCACGACGGGGGAAGGTGTAGCCCAGTACTTC,CASSPTTGEGVAQYF,NA,TRBV11-2,NA,TRBJ2-5
TGTGCCAGCAGCCTCCTGAAGGGTATCGGTGAGCAGTTCTTC,CASSLLKGIGEQFF,NA,TRBV28,NA,TRBJ2-1
TGTGCCAGCAGCCCCGTCTCTGGAAACACCATATATTTT,CASSPVSGNTIYF,NA,TRBV7-2,NA,TRBJ1-3
TGTGCCAGCAGGCTTGCTCCTCTTTCCCCCCTCCACTTT,CASRLAPLSPLHF,NA,TRBV2,NA,TRBJ1-6
TGTGCCAGCAGTTTGGGAGGGTCTGGTGGCTACACCTTC,CASSLGGSGGYTF,once,TRBV12-3/TRBV12-4,NA,TRBJ1-2
TGTGCCAGCAGCCAGTACAGGATTGCTGGTAATTCACCCCTCCACTTT,CASSQYRIAGNSPLHF,NA,TRBV3-1/TRBV3-2,NA,TRBJ1-6
TGTGCCACCAGCAGGGACAGGGGAAATCAGCCCCAGCATTTT,CATSRDRGNQPQHF,NA,TRBV15,TRBD1,TRBJ1-5
TGCAGCGCCTGGGCGGGTGGCTACACCTTC,CSAWAGGYTF,once,TRBV29-1,NA,TRBJ1-2
TGTGCCAGCAGCCAGGGACTAGCGGGAGGGGGAGAGACCCAGTACTTC,CASSQGLAGGGETQYF,NA,TRBV3-1/TRBV3-2,TRBD2,TRBJ2-5
TGTGCCAGCAGCTCGATTGTCGGACAGGCTCTCACTGAAGCTTTCTTT,CASSSIVGQALTEAFF,NA,TRBV7-6,TRBD1,TRBJ1-1
TGTGCCAGCAGCTTAGAACGGTTCTCCTATGGCTACACCTTC,CASSLERFSYGYTF,NA,TRBV7-9,NA,TRBJ1-2
TGTGCCACCAGTGATCCCCAAGAGACCCAGTACTTC,CATSDPQETQYF,once,TRBV24-1,NA,TRBJ2-5
TGTGCCAGCAGTGCTGACAGGGGCGGGAATCAGCCCCAGCATTTT,CASSADRGGNQPQHF,few,TRBV2,TRBD1,TRBJ1-5
TGTGCCAGCAGCTGGATTCAGGGGGCTGGAAACACCATATATTTT,CASSWIQGAGNTIYF,NA,TRBV11-2,TRBD1,TRBJ1-3
TGCAGCGTTTCAGGTAGCGGAGTCTACAATGAGCAGTTCTTC,CSVSGSGVYNEQFF,NA,TRBV29-1,NA,TRBJ2-1
TGTGCCGTCACGAGGGTCAATCAGCCCCAGCATTTT,CAVTRVNQPQHF,NA,TRBV28,NA,TRBJ1-5
TGTGCCAGCAGTTTATCTTGGGTGGGGCTTAGCAATCAGCCCCAGCATTTT,CASSLSWVGLSNQPQHF,NA,TRBV27,NA,TRBJ1-5
TGTGCCAGCAGCTTAGGCGGGTACGAGCAGTACTTC,CASSLGGYEQYF,NA,TRBV5-4,NA,TRBJ2-7
TGTGCCCGCCTGTGGGAAGCTCTCTCCTACGAGCAGTACTTC,CARLWEALSYEQYF,once,TRBV27,NA,TRBJ2-7
TGTGCCAGCAGCTTCGGGGAGGGCACTGAAGCTTTCTTT,CASSFGEGTEAFF,NA,TRBV7-9,NA,TRBJ1-1
TGTGCCAGCAGTTTAGGGGTGGACACTGAAGCTTTCTTT,CASSLGVDTEAFF,NA,TRBV12-3/TRBV12-4,NA,TRBJ1-1
TGTGCCAGCAGCCAAGATCTACAGGGGTTTGCTTATACGCAGTATTTT,CASSQDLQGFAYTQYF,NA,TRBV4-2,TRBD1,TRBJ2-3
TGTGCCAGCAGCCTAACAGGGACTGGAAACACCATATATTTT,CASSLTGTGNTIYF,NA,TRBV6-5,NA,TRBJ1-3
TGCGCCAGCAGTGGGACAGGGGATCACTCTGGAAACACCATATATTTT,CASSGTGDHSGNTIYF,NA,TRBV5-1,TRBD1,TRBJ1-3